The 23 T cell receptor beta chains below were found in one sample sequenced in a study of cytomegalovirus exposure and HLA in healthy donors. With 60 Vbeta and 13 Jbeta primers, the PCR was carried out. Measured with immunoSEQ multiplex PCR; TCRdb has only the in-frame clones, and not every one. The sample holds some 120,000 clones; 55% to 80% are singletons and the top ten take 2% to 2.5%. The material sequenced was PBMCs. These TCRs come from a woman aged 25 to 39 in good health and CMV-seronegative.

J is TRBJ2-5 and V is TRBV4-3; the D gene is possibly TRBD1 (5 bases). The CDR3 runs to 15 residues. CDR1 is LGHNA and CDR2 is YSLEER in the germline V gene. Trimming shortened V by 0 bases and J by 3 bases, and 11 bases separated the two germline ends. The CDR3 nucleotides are TGCGCCAGCAGCCAAGATCTACAGGCAGAAGAGACCCAGTACTTC. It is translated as CASSQDLQAEETQYF.

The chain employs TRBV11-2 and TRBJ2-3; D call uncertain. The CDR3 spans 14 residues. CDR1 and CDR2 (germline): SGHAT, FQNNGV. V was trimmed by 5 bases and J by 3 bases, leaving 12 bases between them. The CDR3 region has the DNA TGTGCCAGCAGCCAGTCAGGTGTAACAGATACGCAGTATTTT. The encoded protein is CASSQSGVTDTQYF.

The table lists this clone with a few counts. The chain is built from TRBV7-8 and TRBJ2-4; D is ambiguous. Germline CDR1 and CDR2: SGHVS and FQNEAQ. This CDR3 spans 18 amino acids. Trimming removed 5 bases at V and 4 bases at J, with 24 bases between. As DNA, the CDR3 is TGTGCCAGCAGCCTTAGCCTTTGGCGGAGCCGAGCTAAAAACATTCAGTACTTC. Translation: CASSLSLWRSRAKNIQYF.

As DNA, the CDR3 is TGTGCCAGTAGTGGGACTAGCGCGGATACGCAGTATTTT. Its protein product is CASSGTSADTQYF. V is TRBV19 and J is TRBJ2-3; 10 bases fit TRBD2. The CDR3 is 13 residues long. Germline V CDR1 and CDR2: LNHDA, SQIVND (reference sequence). The V and J ends lost 5 bases and 6 bases, in that order; junction bases with no gene match: 2. The variable domain in full, with the rest retrieved from reference TRBV19 and TRBJ2-3, is DGGITQSPKYLFRKEGQNVTLSCEQNLNHDAMYWYRQDPGQGLRLIYYSQIVNDFQKGDIAEGYSVSREKKESFPLTVTSAQKNPTAFYLCASSGTSADTQYFGPGTRLTVL.

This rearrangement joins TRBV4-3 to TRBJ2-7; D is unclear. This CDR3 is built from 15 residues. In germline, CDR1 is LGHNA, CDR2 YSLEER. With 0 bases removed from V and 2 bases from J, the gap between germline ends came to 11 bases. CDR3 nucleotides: TGCGCCAGCAGCCAAGAAGCTAGTCCCACCTACGAGCAGTACTTC. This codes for CASSQEASPTYEQYF.

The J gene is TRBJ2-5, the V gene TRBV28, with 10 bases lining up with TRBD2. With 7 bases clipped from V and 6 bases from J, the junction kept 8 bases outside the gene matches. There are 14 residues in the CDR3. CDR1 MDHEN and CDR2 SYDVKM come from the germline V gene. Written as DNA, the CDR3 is TGTGCCAGCAACCCTAGCGGGAGAAGCAAGACCCAGTACTTC. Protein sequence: CASNPSGRSKTQYF.

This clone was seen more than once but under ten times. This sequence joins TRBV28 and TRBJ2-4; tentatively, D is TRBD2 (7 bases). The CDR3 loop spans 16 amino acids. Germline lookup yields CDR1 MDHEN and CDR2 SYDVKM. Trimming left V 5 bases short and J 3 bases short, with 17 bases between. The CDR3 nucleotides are TGTGCCAGCAGTCTGGGTGGGGGGGGCGGCAAAAACATTCAGTACTTC. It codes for CASSLGGGGGKNIQYF.

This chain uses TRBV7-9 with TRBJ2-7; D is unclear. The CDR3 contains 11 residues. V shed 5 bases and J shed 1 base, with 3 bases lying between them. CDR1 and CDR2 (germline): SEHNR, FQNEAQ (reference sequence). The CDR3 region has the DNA TGTGCCAGCAGCACATCCTACGAGCAGTACTTC. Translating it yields CASSTSYEQYF.

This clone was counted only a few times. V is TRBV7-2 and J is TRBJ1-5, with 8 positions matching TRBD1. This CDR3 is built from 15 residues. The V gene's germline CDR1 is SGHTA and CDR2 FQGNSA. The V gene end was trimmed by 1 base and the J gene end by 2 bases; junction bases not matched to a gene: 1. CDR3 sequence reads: CASSLETGGNQPQHF. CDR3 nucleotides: TGTGCCAGCAGCTTAGAGACAGGGGGCAATCAGCCCCAGCATTTT.

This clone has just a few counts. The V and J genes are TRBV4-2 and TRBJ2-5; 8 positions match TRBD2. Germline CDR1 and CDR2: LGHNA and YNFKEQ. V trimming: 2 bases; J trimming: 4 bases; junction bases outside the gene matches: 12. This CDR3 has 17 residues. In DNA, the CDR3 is TGTGCCAGCAGCCAATCATCTCCGGGAGGGGCGGGAGAGACCCAGTACTTC. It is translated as CASSQSSPGGAGETQYF.

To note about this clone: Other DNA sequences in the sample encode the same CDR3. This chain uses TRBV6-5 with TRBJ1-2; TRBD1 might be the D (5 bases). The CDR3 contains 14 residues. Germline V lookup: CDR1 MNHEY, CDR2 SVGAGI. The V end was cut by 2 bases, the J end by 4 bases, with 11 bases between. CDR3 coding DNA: TGTGCCAGCAGTTACAGGCAGGGCGGCTATGGCTACACCTTC. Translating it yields CASSYRQGGYGYTF.

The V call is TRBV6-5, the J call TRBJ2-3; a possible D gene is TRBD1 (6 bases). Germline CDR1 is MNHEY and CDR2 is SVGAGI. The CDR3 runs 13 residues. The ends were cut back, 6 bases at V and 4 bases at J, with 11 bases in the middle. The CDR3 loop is CASRPTGPDTQYF. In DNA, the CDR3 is TGTGCCAGCAGGCCTACAGGGCCAGATACGCAGTATTTT.

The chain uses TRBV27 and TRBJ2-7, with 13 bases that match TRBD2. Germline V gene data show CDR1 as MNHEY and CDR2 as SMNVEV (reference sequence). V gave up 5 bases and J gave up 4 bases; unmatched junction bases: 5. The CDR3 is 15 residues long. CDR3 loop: CASSPRTSGGYEQYF. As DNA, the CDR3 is TGTGCCAGCAGTCCCAGGACTAGCGGGGGATACGAGCAGTACTTC.

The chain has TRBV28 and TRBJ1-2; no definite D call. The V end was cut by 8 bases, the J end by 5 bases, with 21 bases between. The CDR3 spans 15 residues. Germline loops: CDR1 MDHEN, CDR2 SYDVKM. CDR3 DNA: TGTGCCAGCGGCCCCACGGTTTCCTCTAGGTATGGCTACACCTTC. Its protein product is CASGPTVSSRYGYTF.

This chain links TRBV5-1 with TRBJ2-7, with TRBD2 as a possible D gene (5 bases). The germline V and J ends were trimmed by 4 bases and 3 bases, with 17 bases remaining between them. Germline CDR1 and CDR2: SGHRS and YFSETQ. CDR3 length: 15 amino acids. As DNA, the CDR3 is TGCGCCAGCAGCCCGGGGAGAGGGTTGGGCTACGAGCAGTACTTC. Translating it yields CASSPGRGLGYEQYF.

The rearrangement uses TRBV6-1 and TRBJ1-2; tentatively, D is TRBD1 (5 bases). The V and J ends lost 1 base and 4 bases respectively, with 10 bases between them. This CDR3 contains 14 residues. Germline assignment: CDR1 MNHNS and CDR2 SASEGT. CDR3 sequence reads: CASSEEETAYGYTF. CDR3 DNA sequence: TGTGCCAGCAGTGAAGAGGAGACAGCCTATGGCTACACCTTC.

The CDR3 here is CAWRRIAGGRADTQYF. The CDR3 nucleotides read TGTGCCTGGAGGAGGATAGCGGGAGGGAGGGCAGATACGCAGTATTTT. The genes are TRBV30 and TRBJ2-3; 11 positions match TRBD2. Germline values: CDR1 GTSNPN, CDR2 SVGIG (reference sequence). The CDR3 is made up of 16 amino acids. J gave up 4 bases and V 3 bases, and 9 bases lay outside the gene matches.

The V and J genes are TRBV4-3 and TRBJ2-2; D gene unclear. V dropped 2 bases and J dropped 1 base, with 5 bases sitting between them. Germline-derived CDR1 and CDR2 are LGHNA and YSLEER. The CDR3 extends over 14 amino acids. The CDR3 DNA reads TGCGCCAGCAGCCAAAGACAGAACACCGGGGAGCTGTTTTTT. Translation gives CASSQRQNTGELFF.

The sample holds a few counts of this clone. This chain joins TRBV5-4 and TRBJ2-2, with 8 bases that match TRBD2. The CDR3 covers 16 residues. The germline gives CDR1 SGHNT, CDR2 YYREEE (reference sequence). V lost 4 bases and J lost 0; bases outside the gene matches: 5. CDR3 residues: CASSRKLAANTGELFF. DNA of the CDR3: TGTGCCAGCAGCCGTAAACTAGCGGCGAACACCGGGGAGCTGTTTTTT.

CDR3 protein: CASMLREDGTDTQYF. The CDR3 nucleotides read TGTGCCAGTATGTTGCGGGAGGATGGAACAGATACGCAGTATTTT. The chain employs TRBV19 and TRBJ2-3; TRBD2 matches 8 bases. Germline values: CDR1 LNHDA, CDR2 SQIVND (reference sequence). CDR3 length: 15 residues. Trimming cost V 7 bases and J 3 bases; bases outside gene matches: 9.

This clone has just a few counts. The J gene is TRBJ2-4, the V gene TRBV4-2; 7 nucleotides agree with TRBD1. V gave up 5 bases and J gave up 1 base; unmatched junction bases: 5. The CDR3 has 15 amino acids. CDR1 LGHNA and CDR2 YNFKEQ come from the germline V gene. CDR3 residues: CASSNGQDAKNIQYF. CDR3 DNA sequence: TGTGCCAGCAGCAACGGACAGGACGCCAAAAACATTCAGTACTTC.

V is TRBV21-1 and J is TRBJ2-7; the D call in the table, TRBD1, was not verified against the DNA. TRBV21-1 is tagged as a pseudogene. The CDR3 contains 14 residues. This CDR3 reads CASSKGQGAYEQYF. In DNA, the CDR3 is TGTGCCAGCAGCAAGGGGCAGGGGGCTTACGAGCAGTACTTC.

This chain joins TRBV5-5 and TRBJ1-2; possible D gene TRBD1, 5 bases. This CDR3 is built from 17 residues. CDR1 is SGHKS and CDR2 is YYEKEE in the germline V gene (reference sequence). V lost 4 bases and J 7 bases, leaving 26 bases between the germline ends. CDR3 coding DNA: TGTGCCAGCAGCCCATTCGCTTACCTCGACAGCCCCAGTGGCTACACCTTC. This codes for CASSPFAYLDSPSGYTF.